The 14 T cell receptor beta chains below come from one sample, sequenced in a study of T-cell memory formation after mild COVID-19. TCRdb used MiXCR to reprocess the 5' RACE reads, holding one entry per CDR3 protein. The sample has about half a million distinct CDR3 sequences, about 20% seen once. Sequenced material: PBMCs or a T cell subset sorted from them (not recorded which). These receptors originate from an adult woman who had mild COVID-19 (a few samples of this study predate the infection). Cell type and time point are not known.

This clonotype was recorded many times. This chain connects TRBV7-6 to TRBJ2-1, with 13 bases that match TRBD2. Germline CDR1 and CDR2: SGHVS and FNYEAQ. The CDR3 spans 17 residues. J was trimmed by 9 bases and V by 1 base; bases with no gene match: 9. CDR3 protein: CASSLVPGTSGTGEQFF. CDR3 nucleotide sequence: TGTGCCAGCAGCTTAGTCCCCGGGACTAGCGGGACGGGTGAGCAGTTCTTC.

The gene calls are TRBV13 and TRBJ2-2, with 11 nucleotides matching TRBD2. The V segment lost 3 bases and the J segment 0 bases; nucleotides outside the gene matches: 6. Germline values: CDR1 PRHDT, CDR2 FYEKMQ (reference sequence). This CDR3 is built from 18 residues. The CDR3 DNA follows: TGTGCCAGCAGCTTGACTAGCGGGGAAAACCCGAACACCGGGGAGCTGTTTTTT. Protein: CASSLTSGENPNTGELFF.

This clonotype was seen only a few times. The rearrangement joins TRBV6-2 or TRBV6-3 to TRBJ2-7; tentatively, D is TRBD1 (6 bases). V dropped 5 bases and J dropped 6 bases, with 11 bases sitting between them. This CDR3 is 12 amino acids long. Germline V gene sequence: CDR1 MNHEY, CDR2 SVGEGT. DNA of the CDR3: TGTGCCAGCAGTCTCGGGACACCCGAGCAGTACTTC. This encodes CASSLGTPEQYF.

This clonotype was seen ten or more times. The J gene is TRBJ2-1, the V gene TRBV6-2 or TRBV6-3, with TRBD2 identical over 9 bases. This CDR3 has 14 amino acids. Germline V lookup: CDR1 MNHEY, CDR2 SVGEGT. V shed 5 bases, J shed 8 bases, and the junction held 7 bases outside the gene matches. DNA for the CDR3: TGTGCCAGCAGTCGGCGGGAGGGCCGGGATGAGCAGTTCTTC. It specifies CASSRREGRDEQFF.

This chain connects TRBV2 to TRBJ1-1; tentative D call: TRBD1 (5 bases). The germline gives CDR1 SNHLY, CDR2 FYNNEI. V lost 9 bases and J 0 bases, leaving 11 bases between the germline ends. The CDR3 has 13 amino acids. The CDR3 is CASGRDLNTEAFF. The CDR3 DNA is TGTGCCAGTGGGAGGGACCTGAACACTGAAGCTTTCTTT.

This rearrangement joins TRBV3-1 to TRBJ1-1; D may be TRBD1 (6 bases). The germline gives CDR1 LGHDT, CDR2 YNNKEL (reference sequence). This CDR3 has 14 amino acids. Trimming pared 3 bases from V and 6 bases from J, leaving 14 bases between. CDR3 loop: CASSQRPRGPEAFF. DNA for the CDR3: TGTGCCAGCAGCCAGCGCCCCAGGGGACCTGAAGCTTTCTTT. Looking up the rest from reference TRBV3-1 and TRBJ1-1 gives the full variable domain: DTAVSQTPKYLVTQMGNDKSIKCEQNLGHDTMYWYKQDSKKFLKIMFSYNNKELIINETVPNRFSPKSPDKAHLNLHINSLELGDSAVYFCASSQRPRGPEAFFGQGTRLTVV.

This clonotype was detected only a few times. This chain uses TRBV12-3 or TRBV12-4 with TRBJ2-1, with 13 bases matching TRBD2. J lost 0 bases, V lost 5 bases, and 7 bases had no gene match. The CDR3 consists of 18 residues. The CDR3 here is CASSPGTSGTSSYNEQFF. In DNA, the CDR3 is TGTGCCAGCAGTCCCGGGACTAGCGGGACGAGCTCCTACAATGAGCAGTTCTTC.

Only a few counts were recorded for this clonotype. This chain links TRBV5-1 with TRBJ2-7, with TRBD2 as a possible D gene (5 bases). CDR1 SGHRS and CDR2 YFSETQ come from the germline V gene. The CDR3 is 13 residues long. The V end was cut by 1 base, the J end by 1 base, with 6 bases between. CDR3 sequence: CASSLTSSYEQYF. The DNA for the CDR3 is TGCGCCAGCAGCTTGACTAGTTCCTACGAGCAGTACTTC.

This clonotype was found a few times. This sequence joins TRBV10-3 and TRBJ1-6; D remains ambiguous. The CDR3 runs 15 residues. Germline CDR1 reads ENHRY; CDR2 reads SYGVKD. Trimming removed 2 bases from V and 7 bases from J, with 12 bases in between. CDR3: CAISERVLGNSPLHF. CDR3 in DNA: TGTGCCATCAGTGAGCGGGTCCTAGGGAATTCACCCCTCCACTTT.

The rearrangement links TRBV7-3 to TRBJ2-1; D might be TRBD1 or TRBD2, each matching 7 bases. Germline lookup yields CDR1 SGHTA and CDR2 FQGTGA. This CDR3 has 16 amino acids. The ends were cut back, 5 bases at V and 0 bases at J, with 14 bases in the middle. DNA of the CDR3: TGTGCCAGCAGCCAGGGGGGGGACAGCTCCTACAATGAGCAGTTCTTC. This encodes CASSQGGDSSYNEQFF. Full variable domain (missing parts from reference TRBV7-3 and TRBJ2-1): GAGVSQTPSNKVTEKGKYVELRCDPISGHTALYWYRQSLGQGPEFLIYFQGTGAADDSGLPNDRFFAVRPEGSVSTLKIQRTERGDSAVYLCASSQGGDSSYNEQFFGPGTRLTVL.

This clonotype was seen at least ten times. The rearrangement uses TRBV5-1 and TRBJ2-5, with a possible D match to TRBD2 (5 bases). The CDR3 totals 14 residues. Germline-derived CDR1 and CDR2 are SGHRS and YFSETQ. Trimming took off 0 bases at V and 5 bases at J, with 11 bases between the two ends. The chain's CDR3 is CASSLAGKGETQYF. The CDR3 coding sequence is TGCGCCAGCAGCTTGGCCGGGAAGGGTGAGACCCAGTACTTC.

This clonotype was seen more than once but under ten times. The J gene is TRBJ2-1, the V gene TRBV19; the match to TRBD2 covers 7 bases. The V and J ends lost 4 bases and 5 bases, in that order; junction bases with no gene match: 8. The V gene's germline CDR1 is LNHDA and CDR2 SQIVND (reference sequence). The CDR3 length is 15 residues. The chain's CDR3 is CASSRLLAANNEQFF. CDR3 coding DNA: TGTGCCAGTAGTAGGCTTCTAGCGGCCAACAATGAGCAGTTCTTC.

V gene TRBV6-1 combines with J gene TRBJ2-6; the D gene could be TRBD1 or TRBD2 (7 bases each). V was pared by 5 bases and J by 0 bases, with 14 bases between. CDR3 length: 17 residues. Germline CDR1 reads MNHNS; CDR2 reads SASEGT. The CDR3 loop reads CASSTSGTASGANVLTF. The CDR3 DNA follows: TGTGCCAGCAGTACGAGCGGGACAGCCTCTGGGGCCAACGTCCTGACTTTC.

This clonotype has a handful of counts. The chain has TRBV14 and TRBJ1-1; 9 positions agree with TRBD1. This CDR3 comprises 13 residues. Trimming removed 1 base from V and 8 bases from J; junction bases left unmatched: 2. In germline, CDR1 is SGHDN, CDR2 FVKESK. This CDR3 reads CASSQVGTGEAFF. CDR3 sequence (DNA): TGTGCCAGCAGCCAAGTAGGGACAGGGGAAGCTTTCTTT.